The rows below give T cell receptor beta chains drawn from one sample of a study of regulatory T cells in long-lasting Graves disease. TCRdb re-derived calls from the multiplex PCR reads in MiXCR, one entry per CDR3 protein. This sample has a few hundred thousand distinct CDR3 sequences, with about a sixth found just once. This sample was also put to use in a study of T cells in Graves' hyperthyroidism and ophthalmopathy.

The input for sequencing was peripheral blood mononuclear cells (PBMCs), taken at new diagnosis, from a patient treated with antithyroid drugs. The receptors were gathered from a woman between 18 and 29 years old with Graves disease. Each CDR3 is given with its conserved first and last residue. D genes are given only for firm matches. Clone size appears in some rows only: once, few, many, or a class for an expanded clone.

CDR3aa | CDR3nt | d_gene | abundance | j_gene | len | v_gene
CASSVGSSGNEQYF | TGTGCCAGCAGCGTAGGGTCGTCGGGGAACGAGCAGTACTTC | NA | NA | TRBJ2-7 | 14 | TRBV9
CASSLSGTGGVSINEQFF | TGTGCCAGCAGTTTGTCCGGGACAGGGGGTGTCTCCATCAATGAGCAGTTCTTC | TRBD1 | NA | TRBJ2-1 | 18 | TRBV2
CASSPTHGWNTGELFF | TGTGCCAGCAGCCCCACTCACGGGTGGAACACCGGGGAGCTGTTTTTT | NA | many | TRBJ2-2 | 16 | TRBV3-1
CASSLLSGVDTGELFF | TGTGCCAGCAGTTTATTGTCAGGGGTTGACACCGGGGAGCTGTTTTTT | NA | NA | TRBJ2-2 | 16 | TRBV28
CASSQDRWNQPQHF | TGTGCCAGCAGCCAAGATAGGTGGAATCAGCCCCAGCATTTT | NA | many | TRBJ1-5 | 14 | TRBV3-1
CASSVGQGVNTEAFF | TGTGCCAGCAGTGTGGGACAGGGGGTGAACACTGAAGCTTTCTTT | TRBD1 | many | TRBJ1-1 | 15 | TRBV12-3/TRBV12-4
CASSLVPDPGGNQPQHF | TGTGCCAGCAGCTTGGTGCCAGACCCAGGCGGCAATCAGCCCCAGCATTTT | NA | many | TRBJ1-5 | 17 | TRBV5-1
CASSSGNGGVSYEQYF | TGTGCCAGCAGCTCGGGGAATGGGGGCGTCTCCTACGAGCAGTACTTC | NA | NA | TRBJ2-7 | 16 | TRBV6-1
CSVGGQDNQPQHF | TGCAGCGTCGGGGGACAGGACAATCAGCCCCAGCATTTT | TRBD1 | NA | TRBJ1-5 | 13 | TRBV29-1
CASSHTVDGQFF | TGCGCCAGCAGCCACACGGTTGATGGGCAGTTCTTC | NA | few | TRBJ2-1 | 12 | TRBV4-1
CASGWEQVGQPQHF | TGTGCCAGCGGGTGGGAACAAGTCGGGCAGCCCCAGCATTTT | NA | NA | TRBJ1-5 | 14 | TRBV19
CAIKGDTPGQGATEAFF | TGTGCCATCAAAGGGGACACTCCGGGACAGGGCGCGACTGAAGCTTTCTTT | TRBD1 | NA | TRBJ1-1 | 17 | TRBV10-3
CASSFYSGPLREQFF | TGTGCCAGCAGCTTCTACAGCGGGCCTTTGCGTGAGCAGTTCTTC | NA | NA | TRBJ2-1 | 15 | TRBV7-3
CASSPRDNNYEQYF | TGTGCCAGCAGCCCCCGGGACAACAACTACGAGCAGTACTTC | NA | many | TRBJ2-7 | 14 | TRBV3-1
CASSPSGSDLETQYF | TGTGCCAGCAGCCCCAGCGGGAGTGATTTGGAGACCCAGTACTTC | TRBD2 | few | TRBJ2-5 | 15 | TRBV5-4
CASSDSLGLFF | TGTGCCAGCAGTGACTCCCTGGGGCTGTTTTTT | NA | NA | TRBJ2-2 | 11 | TRBV2
CASSQVPTANTEAFF | TGTGCCAGCAGCCAAGTTCCCACAGCGAACACTGAAGCTTTCTTT | NA | NA | TRBJ1-1 | 15 | TRBV3-1
CASSLGPQTANTGELFF | TGTGCCAGCAGCTTAGGGCCCCAGACCGCGAACACCGGGGAGCTGTTTTTT | NA | many | TRBJ2-2 | 17 | TRBV7-3
CASSLAELAGGSSYNEQFF | TGCGCCAGCAGCTTGGCCGAACTAGCGGGAGGGAGCTCCTACAATGAGCAGTTCTTC | TRBD2 | few | TRBJ2-1 | 19 | TRBV5-1
CASSERVWVNTEAFF | TGTGCCAGCAGTGAACGGGTATGGGTGAACACTGAAGCTTTCTTT | NA | many | TRBJ1-1 | 15 | TRBV6-2/TRBV6-3
CASTGLETQYF | TGTGCCAGCACTGGGTTGGAGACCCAGTACTTC | NA | NA | TRBJ2-5 | 11 | TRBV6-2/TRBV6-3
CASSFSTGGEQYF | TGCGCCAGCAGTTTCTCAACAGGGGGAGAGCAGTACTTC | TRBD1 | few | TRBJ2-7 | 13 | TRBV10-1
CASSLGGTNTGELFF | TGTGCCAGCAGCTTGGGGGGGACGAACACCGGGGAGCTGTTTTTT | NA | many | TRBJ2-2 | 15 | TRBV5-6
CASSFAGLPQETQYF | TGTGCCAGCAGCTTTGCGGGACTCCCGCAGGAGACCCAGTACTTC | NA | many | TRBJ2-5 | 15 | TRBV7-3
CASSILAGAAGETQYF | TGTGCCAGTAGTATTCTAGCGGGGGCCGCCGGGGAGACCCAGTACTTC | TRBD2 | NA | TRBJ2-5 | 16 | TRBV19
CASSYSTSGGAETQYF | TGTGCCAGCAGTTACTCCACTAGCGGGGGGGCCGAGACGCAGTATTTT | TRBD2 | many | TRBJ2-3 | 16 | TRBV6-2/TRBV6-3
CASQTSGESYEQYF | TGTGCCAGCCAGACTAGCGGGGAATCCTACGAGCAGTACTTC | TRBD2 | many | TRBJ2-7 | 14 | TRBV19
CASSDSGTGSSYNEQFF | TGTGCCAGCAGTGACTCAGGGACTGGGAGCTCCTACAATGAGCAGTTCTTC | NA | many | TRBJ2-1 | 17 | TRBV2
CASRGGGRATWEQYF | TGTGCCAGCAGGGGTGGGGGGAGGGCAACTTGGGAGCAGTACTTC | TRBD2 | many | TRBJ2-7 | 15 | TRBV6-2/TRBV6-3
CASSLEPYNEQFF | TGTGCCAGCAGTTTAGAGCCCTACAATGAGCAGTTCTTC | NA | many | TRBJ2-1 | 13 | TRBV12-3/TRBV12-4
CASSQEGTRGETQYF | TGCGCCAGCAGCCAAGAAGGGACCCGGGGAGAGACCCAGTACTTC | NA | once | TRBJ2-5 | 15 | TRBV4-1
CASSQAQPYEQYF | TGCGCCAGCAGCCAAGCGCAGCCCTACGAGCAGTACTTC | NA | NA | TRBJ2-7 | 13 | TRBV4-1
CASSPRGGAGNTIYF | TGTGCCAGCAGCCCCCGGGGAGGAGCTGGAAACACCATATATTTT | NA | NA | TRBJ1-3 | 15 | TRBV9
CSASGGNTDTQYF | TGCAGTGCTAGCGGGGGGAACACAGATACGCAGTATTTT | TRBD2 | many | TRBJ2-3 | 13 | TRBV20-1
CASRIGTLFEAFF | TGTGCCAGCAGAATCGGGACCCTCTTTGAAGCTTTCTTT | NA | NA | TRBJ1-1 | 13 | TRBV13
CASSLGPGYEQYF | TGTGCCAGCAGCCTAGGTCCCGGCTACGAGCAGTACTTC | NA | few | TRBJ2-7 | 13 | TRBV7-8
CASSLGRHTEAFF | TGTGCCAGCAGTTTAGGCAGGCACACTGAAGCTTTCTTT | NA | NA | TRBJ1-1 | 13 | TRBV28
CASSEVTNTGELFF | TGTGCCAGCTCAGAGGTGACCAACACCGGGGAGCTGTTTTTT | NA | NA | TRBJ2-2 | 14 | TRBV6-1
CASSNRALNSNEQFF | TGTGCCAGCAGTAACAGGGCCCTAAACTCTAATGAGCAGTTCTTC | NA | many | TRBJ2-1 | 15 | TRBV28
CSVEYSGRAGELFF | TGCAGCGTTGAATATAGCGGGAGAGCCGGGGAGCTGTTTTTT | TRBD2 | many | TRBJ2-2 | 14 | TRBV29-1
CASSDRDNLYGYTF | TGTGCCAGCAGTGACCGGGACAACCTCTATGGCTACACCTTC | NA | many | TRBJ1-2 | 14 | TRBV12-3/TRBV12-4
CATQRRVYALEGAFF | TGTGCCACCCAACGTCGGGTTTATGCCCTTGAGGGTGCTTTCTTT | NA | many | TRBJ1-1 | 15 | TRBV5-6
CASSLPRGLAGGLYEQFF | TGTGCCAGCAGTTTACCCCGCGGACTAGCGGGGGGGCTATATGAGCAGTTCTTC | TRBD2 | few | TRBJ2-1 | 18 | TRBV28